The present TCR beta chain was sequenced within a study of shared clonotypes between healthy human individuals. Study information: Donor composition was a couple of women and three men, aged 18 to 49. Notes on the study in general: Compared with clonotypes that all four donors shared, non-shared clonotypes had lower generation probabilities. In a handful of donors, about 5% of naive CD4 clonotypes appeared in common.

Some clones are missing from TCRdb's copy, which holds only in-frame ones; the method was immunoSEQ multiplex PCR. The data contain around 2,000,000 clones, about 95% of them seen just once; the ten biggest clones take up more than 0.9%. Comment on this clone: As yet, its antigen is unknown.

The CDR3 covers 15 residues. Per the germline V gene, CDR1 is LGHNA and CDR2 is YNFKEQ. V lost 6 bases and J lost 2; bases outside the gene matches: 10. CD45RO-negative cells were positively selected for CCR7, leaving out terminally differentiated effector memory CD45RA+ cells. The sequenced material came from naive CD8+ T cells sorted from blood. The sequence derives from a man younger than 35 in good health. V gene TRBV4-2 combines with J gene TRBJ2-7; 7 bases match TRBD1. CDR3 in DNA: TGTGCCAGCAGACTGGAAGAGGGGGCCGCCTACGAGCAGTACTTC. Translation gives CASRLEEGAAYEQYF.